In its sample, the clone carrying this TCR beta chain was seen a few times. The data derive from a study of response to subunit inactivated influenza vaccine. This CDR3 contains 15 residues. Germline CDR1 LGHDT, CDR2 YNNKEL (reference sequence). The ends were cut back, 4 bases at V and 2 bases at J, with 11 bases in the middle. TCRdb fed the RT-PCR reads into MiXCR, producing one record per CDR3 protein. The table has 700,000 to 900,000 distinct CDR3 sequences, approximately 22% seen once. Here the sequenced sample was PBMCs from blood, taken 5 days after vaccination. The rearrangement joins TRBV3-1 to TRBJ2-2; D remains ambiguous. This clonotype originated in a man aged 50 to 60 who received an inactivated influenza vaccine. In nucleotides, the CDR3 is TGTGCCAGCAGCCCCCGAGTGGGCAACACCGGGGAGCTGTTTTTT. Translating gives CASSPRVGNTGELFF.